Sequencing of this T cell receptor (beta chain) was carried out in a study of shared clonotypes between healthy human individuals. Overall study: The composition of the donors was a couple of women and three men aged 18 to 49. Study results and caveats: Memory subsets generally showed lower estimated richness than naive subsets. The expectation was that sequencing depth would affect clonotype sharing among donors.

TCRdb's table, derived via immunoSEQ multiplex PCR, lists solely in-frame clones and lacks some. The sample yields about 2 million clones, approximately 95% seen once. In germline, CDR1 is SNHLY, CDR2 FYNNEI. With 3 bases clipped from V and 6 bases from J, the junction kept 1 base outside the gene matches. The CDR3 is made up of 12 amino acids. Of note for this clone: The antigen is unknown.

Naive CD8 cells, CD45RO-negative and positively selected for CCR7, excluded terminally differentiated effector memory CD45RA+ cells. The clonotype comes from a young man in good health. The rearrangement uses TRBV2 and TRBJ1-2; TRBD1 matches at 7 bases. Sequenced input: naive CD8+ T cells sorted from blood. CDR3: CASSEDRNGYTF. In nucleotides, the CDR3 is TGTGCCAGCAGTGAGGACAGGAATGGCTACACCTTC. Based on the CDR3 plus reference TRBV2 and TRBJ1-2, the full variable domain is EPEVTQTPSHQVTQMGQEVILRCVPISNHLYFYWYRQILGQKVEFLVSFYNNEISEKSEIFDDQFSVERPDGSNFTLKIRSTKLEDSAMYFCASSEDRNGYTFGSGTRLTVV.